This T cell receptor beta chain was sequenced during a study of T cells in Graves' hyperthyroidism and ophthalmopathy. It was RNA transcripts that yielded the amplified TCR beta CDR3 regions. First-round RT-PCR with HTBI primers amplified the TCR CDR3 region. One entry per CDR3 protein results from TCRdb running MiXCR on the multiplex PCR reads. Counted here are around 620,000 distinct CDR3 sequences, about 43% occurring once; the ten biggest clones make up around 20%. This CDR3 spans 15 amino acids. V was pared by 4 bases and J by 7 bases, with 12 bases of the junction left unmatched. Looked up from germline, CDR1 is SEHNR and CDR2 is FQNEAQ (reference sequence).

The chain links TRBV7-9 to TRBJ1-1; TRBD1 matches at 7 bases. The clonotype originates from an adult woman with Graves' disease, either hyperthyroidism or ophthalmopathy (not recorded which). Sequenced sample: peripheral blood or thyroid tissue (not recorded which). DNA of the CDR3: TGTGCCAGCAGCTGGGCAACAGGGGAGTTTAATGAAGCTTTCTTT. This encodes CASSWATGEFNEAFF.